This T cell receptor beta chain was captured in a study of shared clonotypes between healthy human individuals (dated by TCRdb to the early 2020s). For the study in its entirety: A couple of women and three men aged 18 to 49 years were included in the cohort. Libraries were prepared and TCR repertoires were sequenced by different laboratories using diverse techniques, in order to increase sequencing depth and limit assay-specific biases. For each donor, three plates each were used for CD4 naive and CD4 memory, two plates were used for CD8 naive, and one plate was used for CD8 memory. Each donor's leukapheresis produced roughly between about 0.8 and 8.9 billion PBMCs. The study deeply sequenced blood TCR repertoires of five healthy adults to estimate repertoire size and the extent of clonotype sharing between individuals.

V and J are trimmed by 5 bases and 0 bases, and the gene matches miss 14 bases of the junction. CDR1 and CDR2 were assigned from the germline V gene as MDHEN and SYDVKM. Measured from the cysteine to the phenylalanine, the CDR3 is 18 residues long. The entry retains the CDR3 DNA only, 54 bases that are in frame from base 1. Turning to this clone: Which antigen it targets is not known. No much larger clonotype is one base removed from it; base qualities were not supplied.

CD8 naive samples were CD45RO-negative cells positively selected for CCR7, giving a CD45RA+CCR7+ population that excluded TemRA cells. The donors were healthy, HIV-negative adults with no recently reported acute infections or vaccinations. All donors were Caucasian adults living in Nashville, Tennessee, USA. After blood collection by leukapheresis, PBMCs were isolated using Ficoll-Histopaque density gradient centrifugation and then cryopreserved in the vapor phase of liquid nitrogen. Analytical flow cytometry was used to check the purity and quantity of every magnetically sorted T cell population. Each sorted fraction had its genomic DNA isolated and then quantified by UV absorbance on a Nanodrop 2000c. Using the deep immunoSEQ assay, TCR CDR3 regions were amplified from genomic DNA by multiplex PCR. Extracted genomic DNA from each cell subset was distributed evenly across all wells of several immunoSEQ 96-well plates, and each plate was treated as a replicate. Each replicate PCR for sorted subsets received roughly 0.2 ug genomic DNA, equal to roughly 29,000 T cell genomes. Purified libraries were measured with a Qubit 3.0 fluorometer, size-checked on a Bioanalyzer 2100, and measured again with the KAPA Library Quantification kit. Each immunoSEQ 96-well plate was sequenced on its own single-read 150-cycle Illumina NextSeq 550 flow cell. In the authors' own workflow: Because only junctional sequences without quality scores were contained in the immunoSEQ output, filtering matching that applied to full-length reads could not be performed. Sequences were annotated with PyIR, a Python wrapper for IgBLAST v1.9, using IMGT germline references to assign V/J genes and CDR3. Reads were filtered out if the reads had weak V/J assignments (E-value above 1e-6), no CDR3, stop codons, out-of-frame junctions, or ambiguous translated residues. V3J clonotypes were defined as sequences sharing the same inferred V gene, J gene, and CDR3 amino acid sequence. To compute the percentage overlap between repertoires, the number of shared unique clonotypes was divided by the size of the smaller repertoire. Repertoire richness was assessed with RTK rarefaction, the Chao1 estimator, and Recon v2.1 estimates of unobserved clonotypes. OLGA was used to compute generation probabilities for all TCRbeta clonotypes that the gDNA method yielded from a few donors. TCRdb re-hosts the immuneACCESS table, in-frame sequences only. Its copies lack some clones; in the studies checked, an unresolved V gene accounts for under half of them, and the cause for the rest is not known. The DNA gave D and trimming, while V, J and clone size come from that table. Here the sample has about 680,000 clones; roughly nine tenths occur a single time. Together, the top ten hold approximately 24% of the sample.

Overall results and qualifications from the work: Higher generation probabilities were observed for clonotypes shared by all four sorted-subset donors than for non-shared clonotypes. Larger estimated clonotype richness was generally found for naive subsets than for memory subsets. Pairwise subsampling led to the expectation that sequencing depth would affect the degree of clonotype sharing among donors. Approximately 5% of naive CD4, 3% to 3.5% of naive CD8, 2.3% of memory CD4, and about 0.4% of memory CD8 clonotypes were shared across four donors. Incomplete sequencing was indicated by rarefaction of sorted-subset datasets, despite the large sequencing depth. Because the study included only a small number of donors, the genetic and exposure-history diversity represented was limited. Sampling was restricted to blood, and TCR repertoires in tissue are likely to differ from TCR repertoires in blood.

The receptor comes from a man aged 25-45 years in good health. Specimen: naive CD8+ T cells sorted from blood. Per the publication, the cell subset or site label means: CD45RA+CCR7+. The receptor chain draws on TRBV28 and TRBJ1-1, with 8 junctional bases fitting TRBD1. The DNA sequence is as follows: TGTGCCAGCAGTGTGACCCACCTGGACAGGGCTATGAACACTGAAGCTTTCTTT. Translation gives CASSVTHLDRAMNTEAFF. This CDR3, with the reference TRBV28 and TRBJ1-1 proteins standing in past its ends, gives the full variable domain DVKVTQSSRYLVKRTGEKVFLECVQDMDHENMFWYRQDPGLGLRLIYFSYDVKMKEKGDIPEGYSVSREKKERFSLILESASTNQTSMYLCASSVTHLDRAMNTEAFFGQGTRLTVV.